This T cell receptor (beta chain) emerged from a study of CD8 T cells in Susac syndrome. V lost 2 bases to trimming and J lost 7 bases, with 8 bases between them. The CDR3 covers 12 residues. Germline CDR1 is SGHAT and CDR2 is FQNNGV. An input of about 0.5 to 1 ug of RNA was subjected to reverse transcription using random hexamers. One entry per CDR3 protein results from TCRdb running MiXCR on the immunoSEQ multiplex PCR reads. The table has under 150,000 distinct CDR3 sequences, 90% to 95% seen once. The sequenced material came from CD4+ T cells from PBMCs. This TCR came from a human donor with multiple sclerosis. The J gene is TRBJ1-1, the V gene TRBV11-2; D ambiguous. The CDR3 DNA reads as TGTGCCAGCAGCTTAATAGTTAATGAAGCTTTCTTT. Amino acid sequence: CASSLIVNEAFF.